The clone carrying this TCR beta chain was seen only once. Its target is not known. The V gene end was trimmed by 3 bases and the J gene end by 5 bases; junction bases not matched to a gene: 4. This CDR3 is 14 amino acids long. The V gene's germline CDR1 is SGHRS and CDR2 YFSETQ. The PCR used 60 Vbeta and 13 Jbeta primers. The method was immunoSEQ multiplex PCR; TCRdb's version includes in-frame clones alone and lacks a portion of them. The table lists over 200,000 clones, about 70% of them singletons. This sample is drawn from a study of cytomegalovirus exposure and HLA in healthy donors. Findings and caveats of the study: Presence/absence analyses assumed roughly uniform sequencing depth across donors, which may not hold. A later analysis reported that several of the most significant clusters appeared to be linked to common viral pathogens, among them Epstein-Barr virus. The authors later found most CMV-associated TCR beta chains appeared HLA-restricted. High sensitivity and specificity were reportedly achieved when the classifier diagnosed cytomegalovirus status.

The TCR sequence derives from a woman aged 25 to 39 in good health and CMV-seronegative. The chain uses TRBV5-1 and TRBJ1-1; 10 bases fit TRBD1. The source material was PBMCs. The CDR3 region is CASSWTGGTTEAFF. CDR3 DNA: TGCGCCAGCAGCTGGACAGGGGGTACGACTGAAGCTTTCTTT.